Following are 24 T cell receptor beta chains from one sample sequenced in a study of molecular identifiers for immune sequencing clone quantification. One entry per CDR3 protein results from TCRdb running MiXCR on the PCR reads. This table has under 650,000 distinct CDR3 sequences, approximately 20% appearing once. The sequencing sample was made of naive CD8+ T cells from blood, with Jurkat cell RNA spiked in. Sample subset: FACS-sorted CD8+CD4-CCR7+CD45RA+ naive T cells. The receptors here all came from a human donor in good health. Some libraries in this study had Jurkat cell RNA spiked in.

The sample holds many counts of this clonotype. V usage is TRBV6-2 or TRBV6-3 and J usage is TRBJ1-1; 11 bases line up with TRBD1. The trim removed 4 bases at V and 0 bases at J, leaving 4 bases unmatched. This CDR3 has 16 residues. CDR1 is MNHEY, CDR2 SVGEGT, per germline. This CDR3 reads CASSSRTGGLNTEAFF. For the CDR3, the DNA is TGTGCCAGCAGTTCCCGGACAGGGGGCTTGAACACTGAAGCTTTCTTT.

V gene TRBV19 combines with J gene TRBJ2-3, with D perhaps matching TRBD1 (6 bases). Deletions cut 6 bases from V and 4 bases from J, with 14 bases between. The CDR3 runs 14 residues. The germline gives CDR1 LNHDA, CDR2 SQIVND (reference sequence). As DNA, the CDR3 is TGTGCCAGTAGGCACCGGGCAGGGGCAGATACGCAGTATTTT. Its translation is CASRHRAGADTQYF.

The count of this clonotype is one. A much more abundant neighbour one base away suggests this may be a read error. This is likely a read error, given that the CDR3 carries no conserved phenylalanine or tryptophan at its end. This sequence joins TRBV4-1 and TRBJ1-1; weak D call: TRBD1 (6 bases). The V gene's germline CDR1 is MGHRA and CDR2 YSYEKL. This CDR3 is built from 14 residues. V lost 4 bases, J lost 1 base, and 10 bases lay in between. The CDR3: CASSLRQANTEAFL. The CDR3 nucleotides are TGCGCCAGCAGCCTTAGACAGGCGAACACTGAAGCTTTCCTT.

The chain links TRBV3-1 to TRBJ1-4; D gene unclear. Germline V gene lookup returns CDR1 LGHDT and CDR2 YNNKEL (reference sequence). This CDR3 has 15 amino acids. The V gene lost 1 base and the J gene lost 0 bases, with 6 bases spanning the gap. CDR3 nucleotide sequence: TGTGCCAGCAGCCAAGGAGTCGCAACTAATGAAAAACTGTTTTTT. It translates to CASSQGVATNEKLFF.

This clonotype was observed many times. The chain has TRBV2 and TRBJ2-6, with D possibly matching TRBD2 (5 bases). Trimming removed 8 bases from V and 0 bases from J, with 14 bases in between. From germline, CDR1 is SNHLY and CDR2 FYNNEI. The CDR3 sequence is 16 residues long. The CDR3 is CASGESPSSGANVLTF. The DNA of the CDR3 is TGTGCCAGCGGGGAGAGCCCCTCCTCTGGGGCCAACGTCCTGACTTTC.

The rearrangement links TRBV21-1 to TRBJ2-7; the table's TRBD1 call for D was not verified on the DNA. TRBV21-1 constitutes a pseudogene. The CDR3 covers 13 residues. The CDR3 region is CARVGGQPYEQYF. CDR3 in DNA: TGTGCCAGGGTGGGGGGACAGCCCTACGAGCAGTACTTC.

The sample holds many counts of this clonotype. This chain uses TRBV29-1 with TRBJ2-7; 8 nucleotides agree with TRBD1. The germline CDR1 and CDR2 sequences are SQVTM and ANQGSEA. The V gene end was trimmed by 6 bases and the J gene end by 5 bases; junction bases not matched to a gene: 6. The CDR3 has 12 residues. CDR3 amino acids: CSVRTGSHEQYF. In nucleotides, the CDR3 is TGCAGCGTGAGGACAGGGTCCCACGAGCAGTACTTC.

As regards this clonotype: This may arise from a read error, as a much more abundant clone is one base away. In this CDR3 the conserved last residue, phenylalanine or tryptophan, is missing, so a read error is likely. J is TRBJ2-7 and V is TRBV7-2; 12 nucleotides line up with TRBD2. V dropped 5 bases and J dropped 3; count of bases not matched to a gene: 2. This CDR3 spans 14 amino acids. CDR1 is SGHTA and CDR2 is FQGNSA in the germline V gene. In DNA form, the CDR3 reads TGTGCCAGCAGCGCACTAGCGGGAGGCTACGAGCAGTACTCC. Protein product: CASSALAGGYEQYS.

This clonotype was observed many times. This chain connects TRBV5-4 to TRBJ2-7; TRBD1 aligns across 11 bases. CDR1 and CDR2 (germline): SGHNT, YYREEE (reference sequence). J was trimmed by 3 bases and V by 4 bases; bases with no gene match: 6. The CDR3 is 15 residues long. CDR3 sequence reads: CASSTPGTGGYEQYF. In nucleotides, the CDR3 is TGTGCCAGCAGCACCCCCGGGACAGGGGGCTACGAGCAGTACTTC.

The rearrangement links TRBV7-9 to TRBJ2-3, with a possible D match to TRBD2 (6 bases). Trimming cost V 5 bases and J 10 bases, with 16 bases left between them. The CDR3 sequence is 13 residues long. Germline V CDR1 and CDR2: SEHNR, FQNEAQ (reference sequence). This chain's CDR3 is CASSQASGDAQYF. In DNA form, the CDR3 reads TGTGCCAGCAGCCAGGCCTCGGGGGATGCGCAGTATTTT.

The sample holds many counts of this clonotype. V and J are TRBV24-1 and TRBJ2-1; D is unclear. Germline V gives CDR1 KGHDR, CDR2 SFDVKD. This CDR3 is built from 13 residues. With 1 base removed from V and 7 bases from J, the gap between germline ends came to 7 bases. In DNA, the CDR3 is TGTGCCACCAGTGATTTACCCGGGAATGAGCAGTTCTTC. Encoded protein: CATSDLPGNEQFF.

J is TRBJ2-1 and V is TRBV12-3 or TRBV12-4, with TRBD1 matching 7 bases. This CDR3 is 14 amino acids long. The ends lost 11 bases at V and 7 bases at J; junction bases unmatched: 14. The CDR3 protein is CAGSTGAGDNEQFF. As DNA, the CDR3 is TGTGCCGGAAGTACAGGGGCGGGTGATAATGAGCAGTTCTTC.

This clonotype showed up many times. The chain combines TRBV9 with TRBJ2-2, with D uncertain. The CDR3 has 14 residues. Germline V gene data show CDR1 as SGDLS and CDR2 as YYNGEE. The V end lost 3 bases, the J end lost 1 base, and 7 bases lay between the germline ends. CDR3 in DNA: TGTGCCAGCAGCGAGACGATGAACACCGGGGAGCTGTTTTTT. It encodes CASSETMNTGELFF.

This clonotype was seen repeatedly, ten times or more. The rearrangement links TRBV4-3 to TRBJ2-7; 9 bases fit TRBD1. CDR3 size: 14 residues. Trimming removed 3 bases from V and 5 bases from J; junction bases left unmatched: 5. Germline V gene data show CDR1 as LGHNA and CDR2 as YSLEER. CDR3 sequence (DNA): TGCGCCAGCAGCCATGGGACAGGGATCCACGAGCAGTACTTC. The encoded protein is CASSHGTGIHEQYF.

This clonotype has just a few counts. V usage is TRBV20-1 and J usage is TRBJ2-7; D is possibly TRBD1 (5 bases). V lost 5 bases and J 1 base, leaving 18 bases between the germline ends. The CDR3 is 15 residues long. Germline V gene data show CDR1 as DFQATT and CDR2 as SNEGSKA (reference sequence). CDR3 sequence (DNA): TGCAGTGCTGGAGCCATGGACAAGCCATCCTACGAGCAGTACTTC. Translated: CSAGAMDKPSYEQYF.

This chain connects TRBV9 to TRBJ2-2, with D unclear. The V gene lost 7 bases and the J gene lost 2 bases, with 15 bases spanning the gap. The CDR3 is 15 residues long. Looked up from germline, CDR1 is SGDLS and CDR2 is YYNGEE. CDR3 DNA sequence: TGTGCCAGCGGACCCCTGTTTCGAAACACCGGGGAGCTGTTTTTT. Translation: CASGPLFRNTGELFF.

This clonotype occurred many times. The rearrangement links TRBV2 to TRBJ1-2; D unclear. The length of the CDR3 is 13 residues. V was shortened by 3 bases and J by 5 bases, with 10 bases between the two germline ends. CDR1 and CDR2 (germline): SNHLY, FYNNEI. The CDR3 region is CASSEGHPYGYTF. CDR3 DNA: TGTGCCAGCAGTGAGGGTCACCCATATGGCTACACCTTC.

This clonotype was detected many times. The chain is built from TRBV18 and TRBJ2-7; possible D gene TRBD2, 6 bases. V lost 6 bases, J lost 1 base, and 13 bases lay in between. Germline V lookup: CDR1 KGHSH, CDR2 LQKENI. There are 14 residues in the CDR3. As DNA, the CDR3 is TGTGCCAGCTCCGAAGTGGGGGGTTCCTACGAGCAGTACTTC. Its translation is CASSEVGGSYEQYF.

This clonotype appeared many times. The CDR3 DNA follows: TGTGCCAGCAGCTCACTAACAGGGTCCAGCGAGCCCCAGCATTTT. It translates to CASSSLTGSSEPQHF. The chain uses TRBV7-9 and TRBJ1-5; D might be TRBD1 (6 bases). Germline V gene sequence: CDR1 SEHNR, CDR2 FQNEAQ (reference sequence). This CDR3 is 15 amino acids long. The V gene lost 4 bases and the J gene lost 8 bases, with 18 bases spanning the gap.

Worth noting for this clonotype: A much larger clonotype is one base distant, so this may be a read error. The chain uses TRBV29-1 and TRBJ2-7; TRBD1 is a possible D gene (6 bases). The CDR3 sequence is 13 residues long. Germline V gives CDR1 SQVTM, CDR2 ANQGSEA. V was cut by 6 bases and J by 2 bases, with 14 bases left in between. CDR3 protein: CSVEGESTYEQYF. The CDR3 DNA is TGCAGCGTCGAGGGGGAATCCACCTACGAGCAGTACTTC.

This clonotype came up once. A much bigger clone sits one base away, suggesting this may be a read error. The chain carries TRBV3-1 and TRBJ1-2, with D unclear. The length of the CDR3 is 16 residues. V lost 3 bases to trimming and J lost 4 bases, with 18 bases between them. Germline CDR1 LGHDT, CDR2 YNNKEL (reference sequence). In DNA, the CDR3 is TGTGCCAGCAGCCAGACGGGAAGGCGGCGGTCCTATGGCTACACCTTC. Translated: CASSQTGRRRSYGYTF.

This clonotype showed up many times. The chain uses TRBV20-1 and TRBJ2-3; possibly TRBD1 or TRBD2 for D (5 bases each). The CDR3 covers 14 residues. Germline V gene lookup returns CDR1 DFQATT and CDR2 SNEGSKA (reference sequence). V lost 6 bases and J 2 bases, leaving 15 bases between the germline ends. The CDR3, as DNA: TGCAGTGCCGACGGGGCACACCACACAGATACGCAGTATTTT. It codes for CSADGAHHTDTQYF.

For this clonotype: This clone may be a read error of a much larger clone one base away. The chain has TRBV28 and TRBJ2-7, with D unresolved. Germline V CDR1 and CDR2: MDHEN, SYDVKM. CDR3 length: 14 residues. With 6 bases removed from V and 5 bases from J, the gap between germline ends came to 17 bases. CDR3: CASSPLSESNEQYF. CDR3 in DNA: TGTGCCAGCAGCCCTCTCTCAGAGTCGAACGAGCAGTACTTC.

On this clonotype itself: A much larger clone sits a single nucleotide away, making a read error possible. V gene TRBV10-3 combines with J gene TRBJ2-5; D is perhaps TRBD2 (5 bases). The CDR3 runs to 13 residues. The germline V gene encodes CDR1 ENHRY and CDR2 SYGVKD. This CDR3 reads CAISAGIGEAQYF. The CDR3 DNA reads as TGTGCCATCAGTGCGGGAATTGGAGAGGCCCAGTACTTC.